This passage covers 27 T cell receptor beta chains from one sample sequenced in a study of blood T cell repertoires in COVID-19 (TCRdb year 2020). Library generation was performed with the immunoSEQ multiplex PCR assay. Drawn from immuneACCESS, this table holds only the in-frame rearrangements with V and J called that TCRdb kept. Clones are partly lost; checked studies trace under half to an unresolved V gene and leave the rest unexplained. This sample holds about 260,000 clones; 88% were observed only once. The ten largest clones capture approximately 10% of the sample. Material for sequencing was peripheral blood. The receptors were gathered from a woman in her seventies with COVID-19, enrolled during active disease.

The CDR3 DNA reads TGTGCCAGCAGCTTAGGGGAATTGGGGGCGACTTTCTTT. Translated: CASSLGELGATFF. V usage is TRBV7-9 and J usage is TRBJ1-1, with a possible D match to TRBD1 (6 bases). Looked up from germline, CDR1 is SEHNR and CDR2 is FQNEAQ (reference sequence). This CDR3 is 13 amino acids long. Trimming stripped 1 base from V and 12 bases from J, with 15 bases between.

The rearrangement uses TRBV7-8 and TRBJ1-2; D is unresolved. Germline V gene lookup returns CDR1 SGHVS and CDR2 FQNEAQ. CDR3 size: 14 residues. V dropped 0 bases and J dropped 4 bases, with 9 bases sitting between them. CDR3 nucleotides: TGTGCCAGCAGCTTAGCGGCGGTCCCCTATGGCTACACCTTC. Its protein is CASSLAAVPYGYTF.

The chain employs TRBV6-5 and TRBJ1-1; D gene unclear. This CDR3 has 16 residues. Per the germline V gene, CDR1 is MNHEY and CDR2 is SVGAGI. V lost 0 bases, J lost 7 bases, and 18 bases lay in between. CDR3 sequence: CASSYSTNMGSSEAFF. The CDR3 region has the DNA TGTGCCAGCAGTTACTCGACAAACATGGGGAGCAGTGAAGCTTTCTTT.

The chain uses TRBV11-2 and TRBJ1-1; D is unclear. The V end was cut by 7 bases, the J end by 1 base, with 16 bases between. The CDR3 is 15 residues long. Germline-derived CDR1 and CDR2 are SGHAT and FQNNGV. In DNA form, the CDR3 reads TGTGCCAGCAACCAAATCCGGCGGTCGAACACTGAAGCTTTCTTT. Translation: CASNQIRRSNTEAFF.

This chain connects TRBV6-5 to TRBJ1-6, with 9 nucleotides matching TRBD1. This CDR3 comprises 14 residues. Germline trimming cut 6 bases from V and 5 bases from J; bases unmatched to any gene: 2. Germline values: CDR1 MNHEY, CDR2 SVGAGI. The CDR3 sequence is CASSRDRDNSPLHF. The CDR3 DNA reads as TGTGCCAGCAGCCGGGACAGGGATAATTCACCCCTCCACTTT.

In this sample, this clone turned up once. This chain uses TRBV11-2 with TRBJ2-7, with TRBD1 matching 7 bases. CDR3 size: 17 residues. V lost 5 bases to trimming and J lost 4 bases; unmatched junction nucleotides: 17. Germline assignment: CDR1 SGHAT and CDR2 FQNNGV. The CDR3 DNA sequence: TGTGCCAGCAGCCCCCCCAGCGCCTGGACAGGACTGTACGAGCAGTACTTC. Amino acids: CASSPPSAWTGLYEQYF.

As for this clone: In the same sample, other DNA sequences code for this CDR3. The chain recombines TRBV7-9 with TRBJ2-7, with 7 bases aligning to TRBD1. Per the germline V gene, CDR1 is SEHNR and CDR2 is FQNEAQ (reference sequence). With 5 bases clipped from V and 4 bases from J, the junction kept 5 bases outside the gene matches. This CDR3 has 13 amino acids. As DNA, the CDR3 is TGTGCCAGCAGCCTCGGGACAGTGTACGAGCAGTACTTC. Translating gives CASSLGTVYEQYF.

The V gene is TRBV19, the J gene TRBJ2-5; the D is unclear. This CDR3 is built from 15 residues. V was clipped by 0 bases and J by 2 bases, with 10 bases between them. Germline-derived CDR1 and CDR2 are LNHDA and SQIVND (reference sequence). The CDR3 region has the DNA TGTGCCAGTAGTATAGATCTAGGCAGTCAAGAGACCCAGTACTTC. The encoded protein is CASSIDLGSQETQYF.

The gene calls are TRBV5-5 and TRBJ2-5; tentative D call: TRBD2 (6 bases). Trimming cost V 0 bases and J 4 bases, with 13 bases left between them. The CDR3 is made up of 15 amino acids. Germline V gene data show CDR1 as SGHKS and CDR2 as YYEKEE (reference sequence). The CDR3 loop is CASSLAGGWGETQYF. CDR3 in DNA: TGTGCCAGCAGCTTGGCCGGGGGTTGGGGAGAGACCCAGTACTTC.

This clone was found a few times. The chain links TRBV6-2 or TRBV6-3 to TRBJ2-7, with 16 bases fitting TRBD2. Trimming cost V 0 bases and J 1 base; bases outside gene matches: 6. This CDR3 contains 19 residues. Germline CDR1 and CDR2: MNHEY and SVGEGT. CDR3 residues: CASSYSSRGLAGGSYEQYF. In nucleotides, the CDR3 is TGTGCCAGCAGTTACTCGAGTCGGGGACTAGCGGGAGGGTCCTACGAGCAGTACTTC.

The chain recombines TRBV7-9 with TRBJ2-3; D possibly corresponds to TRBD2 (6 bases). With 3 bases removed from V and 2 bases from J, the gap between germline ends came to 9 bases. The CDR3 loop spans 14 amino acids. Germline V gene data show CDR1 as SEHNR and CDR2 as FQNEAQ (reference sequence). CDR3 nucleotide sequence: TGTGCCAGCAGCTTTGAGGGACTCACAGATACGCAGTATTTT. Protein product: CASSFEGLTDTQYF. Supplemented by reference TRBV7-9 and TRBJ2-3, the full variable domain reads DTGVSQNPRHKITKRGQNVTFRCDPISEHNRLYWYRQTLGQGPEFLTYFQNEAQLEKSRLLSDRFSAERPKGSFSTLEIQRTEQGDSAMYLCASSFEGLTDTQYFGPGTRLTVL.

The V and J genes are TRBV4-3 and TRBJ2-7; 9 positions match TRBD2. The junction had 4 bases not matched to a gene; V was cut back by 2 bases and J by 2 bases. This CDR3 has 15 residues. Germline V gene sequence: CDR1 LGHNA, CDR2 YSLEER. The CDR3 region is CASSQLAGSPYEQYF. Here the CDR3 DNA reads TGCGCCAGCAGCCAACTAGCGGGAAGCCCCTACGAGCAGTACTTC.

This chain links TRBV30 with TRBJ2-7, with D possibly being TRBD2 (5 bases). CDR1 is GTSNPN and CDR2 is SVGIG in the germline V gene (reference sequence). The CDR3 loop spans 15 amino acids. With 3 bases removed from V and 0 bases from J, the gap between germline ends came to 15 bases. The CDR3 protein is CAWRELERDSYEQYF. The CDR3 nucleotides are TGTGCCTGGAGGGAACTGGAACGGGACTCCTACGAGCAGTACTTC.

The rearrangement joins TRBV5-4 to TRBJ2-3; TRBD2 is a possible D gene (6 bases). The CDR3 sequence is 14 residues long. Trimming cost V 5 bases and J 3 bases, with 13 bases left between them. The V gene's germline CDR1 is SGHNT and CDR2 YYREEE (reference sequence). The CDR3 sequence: CASSRGGATDTQYF. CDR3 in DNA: TGTGCCAGCAGTCGGGGCGGGGCGACAGATACGCAGTATTTT.

CDR3 residues: CASSNQGNEKLFF. The DNA for the CDR3 is TGTGCCAGCAGCAACCAGGGAAATGAAAAACTGTTTTTT. The chain recombines TRBV12-3 or TRBV12-4 with TRBJ1-4, with a possible D match to TRBD1 (5 bases). The CDR3 has 13 amino acids. V dropped 6 bases and J dropped 5 bases, with 10 bases sitting between them.

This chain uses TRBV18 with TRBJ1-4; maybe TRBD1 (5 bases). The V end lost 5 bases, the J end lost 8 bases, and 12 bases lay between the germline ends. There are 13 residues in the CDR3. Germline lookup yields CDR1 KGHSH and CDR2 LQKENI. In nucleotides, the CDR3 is TGTGCCAGCTCAGCAGGGTTTGAGGAAAAACTGTTTTTT. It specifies CASSAGFEEKLFF.

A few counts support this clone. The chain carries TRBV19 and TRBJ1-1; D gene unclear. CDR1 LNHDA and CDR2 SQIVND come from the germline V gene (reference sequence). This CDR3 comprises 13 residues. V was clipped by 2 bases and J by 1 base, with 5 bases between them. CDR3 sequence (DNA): TGTGCCAGTAGTATAAACAGGAACACTGAAGCTTTCTTT. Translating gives CASSINRNTEAFF.

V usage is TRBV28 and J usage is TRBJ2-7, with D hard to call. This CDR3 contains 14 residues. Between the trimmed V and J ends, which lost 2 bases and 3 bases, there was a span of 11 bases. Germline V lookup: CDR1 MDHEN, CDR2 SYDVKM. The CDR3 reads CASSLLGEHYEQYF. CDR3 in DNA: TGTGCCAGCAGTTTACTAGGAGAGCACTACGAGCAGTACTTC.

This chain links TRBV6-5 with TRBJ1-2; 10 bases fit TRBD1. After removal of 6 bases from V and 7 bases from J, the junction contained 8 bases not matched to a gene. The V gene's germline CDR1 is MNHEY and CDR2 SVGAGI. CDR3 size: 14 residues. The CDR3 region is CASRRLGQGSGYTF. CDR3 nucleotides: TGTGCCAGCAGACGACTGGGACAGGGGAGTGGCTACACCTTC.

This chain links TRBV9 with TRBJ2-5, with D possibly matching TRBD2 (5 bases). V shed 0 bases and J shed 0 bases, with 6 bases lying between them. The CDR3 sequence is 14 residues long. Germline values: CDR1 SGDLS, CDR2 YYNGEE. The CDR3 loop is CASSVDGDQETQYF. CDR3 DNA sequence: TGTGCCAGCAGCGTAGACGGGGACCAAGAGACCCAGTACTTC.

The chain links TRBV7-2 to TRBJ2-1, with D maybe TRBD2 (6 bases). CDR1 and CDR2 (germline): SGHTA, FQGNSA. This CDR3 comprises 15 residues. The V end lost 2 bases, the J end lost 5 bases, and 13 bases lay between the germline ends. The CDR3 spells CASSLSGLLNNEQFF. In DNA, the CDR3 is TGTGCCAGCAGCTTATCAGGACTACTGAACAATGAGCAGTTCTTC.

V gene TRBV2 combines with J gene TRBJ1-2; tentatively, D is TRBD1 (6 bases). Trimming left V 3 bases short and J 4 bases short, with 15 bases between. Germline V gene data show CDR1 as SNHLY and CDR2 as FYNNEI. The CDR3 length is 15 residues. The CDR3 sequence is CASSEVSGVFYGYTF. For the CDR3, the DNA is TGTGCCAGCAGTGAGGTGTCAGGGGTTTTCTATGGCTACACCTTC. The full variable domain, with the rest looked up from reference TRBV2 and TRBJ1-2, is EPEVTQTPSHQVTQMGQEVILRCVPISNHLYFYWYRQILGQKVEFLVSFYNNEISEKSEIFDDQFSVERPDGSNFTLKIRSTKLEDSAMYFCASSEVSGVFYGYTFGSGTRLTVV.

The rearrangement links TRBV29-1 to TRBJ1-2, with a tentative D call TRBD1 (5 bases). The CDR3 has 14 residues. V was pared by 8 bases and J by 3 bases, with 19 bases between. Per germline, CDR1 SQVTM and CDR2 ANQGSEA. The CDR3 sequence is CSPRVGDFHYGYTF. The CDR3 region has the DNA TGCAGCCCGAGGGTGGGGGACTTTCACTATGGCTACACCTTC.

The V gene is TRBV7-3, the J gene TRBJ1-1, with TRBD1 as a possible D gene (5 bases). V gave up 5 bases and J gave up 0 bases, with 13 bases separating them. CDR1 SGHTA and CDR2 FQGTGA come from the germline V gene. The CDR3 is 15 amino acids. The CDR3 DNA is TGTGCCAGCAGCCCAAACCCAGGGATGAACACTGAAGCTTTCTTT. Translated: CASSPNPGMNTEAFF.

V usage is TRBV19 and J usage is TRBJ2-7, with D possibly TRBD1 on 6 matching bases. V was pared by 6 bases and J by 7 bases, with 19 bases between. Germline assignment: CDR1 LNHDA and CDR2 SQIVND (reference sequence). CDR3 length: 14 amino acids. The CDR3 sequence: CASRQQGRVGEQYF. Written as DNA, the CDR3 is TGTGCCAGTAGACAACAGGGAAGGGTGGGGGAGCAGTACTTC. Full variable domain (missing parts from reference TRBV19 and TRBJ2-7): DGGITQSPKYLFRKEGQNVTLSCEQNLNHDAMYWYRQDPGQGLRLIYYSQIVNDFQKGDIAEGYSVSREKKESFPLTVTSAQKNPTAFYLCASRQQGRVGEQYFGPGTRLTVT.

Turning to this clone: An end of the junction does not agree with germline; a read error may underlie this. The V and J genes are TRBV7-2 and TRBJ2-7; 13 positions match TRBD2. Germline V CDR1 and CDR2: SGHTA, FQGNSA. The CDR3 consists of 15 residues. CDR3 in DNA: TGTGCCAGCAGCGAATTCACGTCACTAGCGGGAGGGCCGATCTTC. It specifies CASSEFTSLAGGPIF.

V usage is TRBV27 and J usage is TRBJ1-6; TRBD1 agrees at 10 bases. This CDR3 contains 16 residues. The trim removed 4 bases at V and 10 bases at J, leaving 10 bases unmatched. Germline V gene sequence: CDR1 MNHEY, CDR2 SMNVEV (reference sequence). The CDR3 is CASSSHGGTGVSPLHF. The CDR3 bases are TGTGCCAGCAGTTCCCACGGGGGGACAGGGGTATCACCCCTCCACTTT.